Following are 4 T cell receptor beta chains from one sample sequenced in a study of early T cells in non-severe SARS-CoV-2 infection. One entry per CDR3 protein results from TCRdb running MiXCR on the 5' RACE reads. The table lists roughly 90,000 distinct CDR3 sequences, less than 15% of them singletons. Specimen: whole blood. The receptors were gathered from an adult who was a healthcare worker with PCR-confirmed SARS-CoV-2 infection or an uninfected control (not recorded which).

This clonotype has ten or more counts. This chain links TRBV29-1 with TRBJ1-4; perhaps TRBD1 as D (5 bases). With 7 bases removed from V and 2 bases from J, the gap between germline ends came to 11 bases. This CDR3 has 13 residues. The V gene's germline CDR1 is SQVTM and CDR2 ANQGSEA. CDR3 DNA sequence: TGCAGCGGGACGGGGGTTACTAATGAAAAACTGTTTTTT. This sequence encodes CSGTGVTNEKLFF.

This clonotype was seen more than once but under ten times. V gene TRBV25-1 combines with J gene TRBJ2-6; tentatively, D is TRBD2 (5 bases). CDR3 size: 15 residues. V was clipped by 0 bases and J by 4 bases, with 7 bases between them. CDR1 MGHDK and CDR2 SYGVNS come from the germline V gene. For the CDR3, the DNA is TGTGCCAGCAGTGAATACGGGGTAGGGGCCAACGTCCTGACTTTC. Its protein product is CASSEYGVGANVLTF.

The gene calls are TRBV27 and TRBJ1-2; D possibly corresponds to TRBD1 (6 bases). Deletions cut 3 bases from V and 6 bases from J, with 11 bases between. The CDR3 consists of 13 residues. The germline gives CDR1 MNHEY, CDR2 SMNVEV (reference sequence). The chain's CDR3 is CASSFNREDGYTF. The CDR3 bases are TGTGCCAGCAGTTTTAACAGGGAGGATGGCTACACCTTC.

The CDR3 DNA reads as TGCGCCAGCAGCCAAGATCCAGGGGGGGACATTCAGTACTTC. Its protein product is CASSQDPGGDIQYF. The chain links TRBV4-3 to TRBJ2-4, with D possibly called TRBD1 or TRBD2 (7 bases each). The CDR3 runs to 14 residues. Trimming stripped 0 bases from V and 8 bases from J, with 11 bases between. Looked up from germline, CDR1 is LGHNA and CDR2 is YSLEER.